These 11 T cell receptor beta chains share one sample of origin, sequenced in a study of OX40 agonist ivuxolimab in advanced cancers. Some clones are missing from TCRdb's copy, which holds only in-frame ones; the method was immunoSEQ multiplex PCR. The sample lists tens of thousands of clones, approximately 89% occurring once. The sample consisted of CD4+ or CD8+ T cells sorted from blood, taken in a trial of the OX40 agonist ivuxolimab. The source is an adult with an advanced solid tumor such as melanoma, head and neck, liver or kidney cancer.

The chain uses TRBV29-1 and TRBJ1-2; D call uncertain. With 4 bases removed from V and 4 bases from J, the gap between germline ends came to 13 bases. The CDR3 is 13 amino acids. CDR1 and CDR2 from the germline V gene are SQVTM and ANQGSEA. CDR3 amino acids: CSVVLLKPYGYTF. The DNA of the CDR3 is TGCAGCGTTGTCCTCTTAAAACCCTATGGCTACACCTTC.

J is TRBJ1-1 and V is TRBV7-9; 9 bases are a match to TRBD1. J gave up 4 bases and V 5 bases, and 8 bases lay outside the gene matches. The CDR3 is 15 amino acids. Germline lookup yields CDR1 SEHNR and CDR2 FQNEAQ (reference sequence). This CDR3 reads CASSGEGQGGTEAFF. The CDR3 nucleotides are TGTGCCAGCAGCGGGGAGGGACAGGGTGGCACTGAAGCTTTCTTT.

This chain joins TRBV11-1 and TRBJ2-3, with 10 nucleotides matching TRBD1. Germline-derived CDR1 and CDR2 are SGHAT and FQDESV (reference sequence). The CDR3 sequence is 16 residues long. V lost 5 bases, J lost 3 bases, and 8 bases stayed unmatched. CDR3 DNA: TGTGCCAGCAGCCACGGGCCGGGACAGGGGACAGATACGCAGTATTTT. Protein product: CASSHGPGQGTDTQYF.

The chain has TRBV27 and TRBJ1-3; possibly TRBD1 for D (6 bases). This CDR3 comprises 15 residues. V was cut by 2 bases and J by 6 bases, with 14 bases left in between. Germline assignment: CDR1 MNHEY and CDR2 SMNVEV (reference sequence). Here the CDR3 reads CASSLRRGGINTIYF. CDR3 bases: TGTGCCAGCAGTTTACGCCGCGGGGGCATAAACACCATATATTTT.

This clone was detected a few times. The genes are TRBV6-5 and TRBJ2-5; D is tentatively TRBD1 or TRBD2 (5 bases each). CDR1 is MNHEY and CDR2 is SVGAGI in the germline V gene. The V end lost 2 bases, the J end lost 2 bases, and 15 bases lay between the germline ends. The CDR3 loop spans 16 amino acids. The CDR3 DNA sequence: TGTGCCAGCAGTTACAGGGGCCAGGGACCTCAAGAGACCCAGTACTTC. Amino acids: CASSYRGQGPQETQYF.

CDR3 DNA sequence: TGCGCCAGCAGTCAACGCGGGGGCGGTATCTATGGCTACACCTTC. Translating it yields CASSQRGGGIYGYTF. This chain joins TRBV23-1 and TRBJ1-2; perhaps TRBD1 as D (6 bases). TRBV23-1 is marked as an open reading frame, function uncertain. Deletions cut 2 bases from V and 4 bases from J, with 14 bases between. The CDR3 extends over 15 amino acids.

The V and J genes are TRBV7-9 and TRBJ2-3; a possible D gene is TRBD2 (6 bases). Trimming took off 1 base at V and 4 bases at J, with 12 bases between the two ends. Germline lookup yields CDR1 SEHNR and CDR2 FQNEAQ (reference sequence). CDR3 length equals 15 residues. Here the CDR3 reads CASSLDGGGADTQYF. The DNA of the CDR3 is TGTGCCAGCAGCTTAGACGGGGGTGGCGCAGATACGCAGTATTTT.

This clone was seen more than once but under ten times. This chain joins TRBV6-1 and TRBJ1-3; D unresolved. Trimming shortened V by 1 base and J by 0 bases, and 7 bases separated the two germline ends. The germline gives CDR1 MNHNS, CDR2 SASEGT. This CDR3 comprises 15 residues. Here the CDR3 DNA reads TGTGCCAGCAGTGAAGGGCAGTTCTCTGGAAACACCATATATTTT. It translates to CASSEGQFSGNTIYF.

V usage is TRBV27 and J usage is TRBJ2-3; no firm D call. CDR1 MNHEY and CDR2 SMNVEV come from the germline V gene (reference sequence). Trimming removed 9 bases at V and 5 bases at J, with 9 bases between. The CDR3 has 11 residues. In DNA, the CDR3 is TGTGCCAGTGTTAAGGGAGATACGCAGTATTTT. It codes for CASVKGDTQYF.

This chain connects TRBV5-1 to TRBJ2-7; D tentatively fits TRBD1 or TRBD2 (6 bases each). CDR1 is SGHRS and CDR2 is YFSETQ in the germline V gene. Trimming pared 0 bases from V and 3 bases from J, leaving 10 bases between. This CDR3 is built from 14 residues. CDR3 sequence (DNA): TGCGCCAGCAGCTTGGCCGGGGGCGGCTACGAGCAGTACTTC. Amino acids: CASSLAGGGYEQYF.

This chain joins TRBV19 and TRBJ2-3; perhaps TRBD2 as D (6 bases). The length of the CDR3 is 14 residues. V was cut by 6 bases and J by 6 bases, with 16 bases left in between. Per germline, CDR1 LNHDA and CDR2 SQIVND (reference sequence). The CDR3 DNA follows: TGTGCCAGTAGGGCCGAACTAGCCGTGGATACGCAGTATTTT. Amino acid sequence: CASRAELAVDTQYF.